This TCR beta chain is from a study of cytomegalovirus exposure and HLA in healthy donors. Study-level background: Among roughly 190 million T cells, an earlier analysis found around 100 million unique TCR beta sequences. HLA-typed donors were the source of some 80 million unique TCRs, which an early data release held.

Use of 60 Vbeta and 13 Jbeta primers characterized the PCR. Produced via immunoSEQ multiplex PCR; TCRdb's table is partial and in-frame only. The sample consists of 150,000 to 200,000 clones, around 75% of them appearing once. Germline V gene data show CDR1 as LGHNA and CDR2 as YNFKEQ. This CDR3 has 16 amino acids. Trimming took 4 bases from V and 3 from J; bases not matched to a gene: 7. General study results and limits: Analyzed later, association rates of TCRs varied across HLA loci, with DRB1 most and HLA-C fewest. Roughly uniform depth of sequencing across donors was assumed in presence/absence analyses.

To note about this clone: Its antigen is still unknown.

The sequence came from a woman younger than 45 in good health and CMV-seropositive. V gene TRBV4-2 combines with J gene TRBJ2-2, with 8 bases matching TRBD2. Specimen: PBMCs. CDR3 sequence reads: CASSPRGLEDTGELFF. CDR3 nucleotide sequence: TGTGCCAGCAGCCCTCGGGGACTAGAAGACACCGGGGAGCTGTTTTTT.